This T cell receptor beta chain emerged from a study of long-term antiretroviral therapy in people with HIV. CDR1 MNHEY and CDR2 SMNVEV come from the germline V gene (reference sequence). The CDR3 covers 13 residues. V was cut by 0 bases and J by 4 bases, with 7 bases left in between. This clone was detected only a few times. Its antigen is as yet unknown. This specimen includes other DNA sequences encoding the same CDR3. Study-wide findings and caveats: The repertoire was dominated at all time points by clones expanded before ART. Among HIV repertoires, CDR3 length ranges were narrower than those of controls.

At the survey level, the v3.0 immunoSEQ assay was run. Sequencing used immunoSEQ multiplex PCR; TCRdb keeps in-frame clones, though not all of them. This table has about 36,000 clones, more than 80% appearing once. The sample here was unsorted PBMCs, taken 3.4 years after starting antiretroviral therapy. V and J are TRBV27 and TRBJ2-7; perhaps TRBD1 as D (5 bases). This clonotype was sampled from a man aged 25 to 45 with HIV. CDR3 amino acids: CASSLSRGYEQYF. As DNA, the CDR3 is TGTGCCAGCAGTTTATCTAGGGGTTACGAGCAGTACTTC.